Described below is a single T cell receptor beta chain sequence and its context. The target antigen is unknown. Germline V CDR1 and CDR2: SGDLS, YYNGEE. V trimming: 0 bases; J trimming: 1 base; junction bases outside the gene matches: 4. The CDR3 loop spans 16 amino acids. Memory CD4+ cells were the fraction left after CD45RA+ naive selection. The data originate from a study of shared clonotypes between healthy human individuals. Study-wide results and caveats: Among donors, the sharing of clonotypes was expected to be influenced by sequencing depth.

Data came from immunoSEQ multiplex PCR; TCRdb stores just in-frame clones and leaves some out. The table shows just over 2,000,000 clones, with around 95% occurring only once. The V gene is TRBV9, the J gene TRBJ2-3, with 8 bases matching TRBD1. This sequence was found in a man aged 18 to 29 in good health. The sample comprised naive CD4+ T cells sorted from blood. The subset denotes: CD45RA+ positively selected. The DNA of the CDR3 is TGTGCCAGCAGCGTAGCGGACAGGGCTGGCACAGATACGCAGTATTTT. This codes for CASSVADRAGTDTQYF.